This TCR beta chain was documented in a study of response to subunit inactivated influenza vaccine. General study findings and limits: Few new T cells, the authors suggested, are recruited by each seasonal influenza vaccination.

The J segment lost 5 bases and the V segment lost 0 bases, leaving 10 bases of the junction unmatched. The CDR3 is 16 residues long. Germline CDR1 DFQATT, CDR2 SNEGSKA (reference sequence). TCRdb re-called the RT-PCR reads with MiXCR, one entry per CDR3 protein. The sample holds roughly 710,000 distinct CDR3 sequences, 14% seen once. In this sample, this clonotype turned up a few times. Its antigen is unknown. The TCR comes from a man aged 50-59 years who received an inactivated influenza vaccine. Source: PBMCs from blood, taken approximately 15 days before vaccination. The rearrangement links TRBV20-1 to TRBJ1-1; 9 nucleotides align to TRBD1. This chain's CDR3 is CSARELGGQGWTEAFF. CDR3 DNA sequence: TGCAGTGCTAGAGAGCTAGGGGGACAGGGATGGACTGAAGCTTTCTTT.